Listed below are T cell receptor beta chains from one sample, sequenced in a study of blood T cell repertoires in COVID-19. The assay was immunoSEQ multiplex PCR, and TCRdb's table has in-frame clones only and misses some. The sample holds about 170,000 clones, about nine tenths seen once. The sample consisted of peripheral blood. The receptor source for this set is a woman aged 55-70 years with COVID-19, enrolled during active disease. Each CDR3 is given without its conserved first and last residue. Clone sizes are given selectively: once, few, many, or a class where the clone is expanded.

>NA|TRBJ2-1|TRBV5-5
ASSPPELAGVGEQF
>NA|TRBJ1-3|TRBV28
ASSFVFSGNTIY
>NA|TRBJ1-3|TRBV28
ASRGTGGFSGNTIY
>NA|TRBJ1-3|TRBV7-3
ASSRTASSGNTIY
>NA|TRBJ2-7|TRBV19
ASNKQGGEQY
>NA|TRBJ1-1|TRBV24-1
ATSGQGRTEAF
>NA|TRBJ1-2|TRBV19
ASSIGNWGDYT
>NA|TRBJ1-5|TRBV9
ASSERRVDQPQH
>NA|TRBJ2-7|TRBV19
ASSIRGTVDYEQY
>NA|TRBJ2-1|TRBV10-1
ASSDGGARNEQF
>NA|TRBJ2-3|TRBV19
ASSSTGASTDTQY
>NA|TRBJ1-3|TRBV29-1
SVGTGGSGNTIY
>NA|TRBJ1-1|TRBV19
ASSTSQGTEAF
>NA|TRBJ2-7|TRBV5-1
ASSLGALGDEQY
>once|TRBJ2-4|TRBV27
ASRQGGKNIQY
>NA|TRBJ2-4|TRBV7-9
ASSLGGEKNIQY
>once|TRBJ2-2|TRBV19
ASSISRASGANTGELF